This T cell receptor beta chain was observed in a study of shared clonotypes between healthy human individuals. The V and J ends lost 3 bases and 4 bases, in that order; junction bases with no gene match: 7. CDR1 is SGHTA, CDR2 FQGNSA, per germline. The CDR3 runs 16 residues. Some clones are missing from TCRdb's copy, which holds only in-frame ones; the method was immunoSEQ multiplex PCR. The sample shows around 2.1 million clones, roughly 95% of them seen only once. Researchers partitioned CD4+ cells into CD45RA+ naive and CD45RA-negative memory subsets. The J gene is TRBJ1-5, the V gene TRBV7-2; 9 nucleotides match TRBD1. Sequencing used naive CD4+ T cells sorted from blood. Stated subset: CD45RA+ positively selected. The TCR sequence derives from a young man in good health. The CDR3 is CASSFLLQGANQPQHF. DNA of the CDR3: TGTGCCAGCAGCTTTCTGCTACAGGGGGCTAATCAGCCCCAGCATTTT. Using reference TRBV7-2 and TRBJ1-5 for the parts outside the CDR3, the full variable domain is GAGVSQSPSNKVTEKGKDVELRCDPISGHTALYWYRQSLGQGLEFLIYFQGNSAPDKSGLPSDRFSAERTGGSVSTLTIQRTQQEDSAVYLCASSFLLQGANQPQHFGDGTRLSIL.